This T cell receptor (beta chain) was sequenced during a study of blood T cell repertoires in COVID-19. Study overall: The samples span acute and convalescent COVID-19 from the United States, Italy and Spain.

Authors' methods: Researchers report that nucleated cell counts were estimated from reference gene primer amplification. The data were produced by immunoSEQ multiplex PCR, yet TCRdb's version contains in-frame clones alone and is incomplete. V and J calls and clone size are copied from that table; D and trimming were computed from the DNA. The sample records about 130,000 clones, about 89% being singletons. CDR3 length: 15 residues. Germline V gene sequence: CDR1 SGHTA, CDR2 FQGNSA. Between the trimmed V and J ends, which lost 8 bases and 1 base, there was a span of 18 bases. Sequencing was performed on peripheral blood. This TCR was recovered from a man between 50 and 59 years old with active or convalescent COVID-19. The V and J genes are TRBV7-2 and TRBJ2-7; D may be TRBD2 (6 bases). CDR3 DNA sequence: TGTGCCAGCGGCCCCCCGGGGCGGGGATCCTACGAGCAGTACTTC. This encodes CASGPPGRGSYEQYF.